This TCR beta chain was obtained from a study of T cells in tuberculosis. Study at large: Sequenced TCRs come from CD1B-GMM tetramer-binding T cells. Study-wide results and caveats: Some low-affinity tetramer-binding T cells may be absent from this sample.

The repertoire was sequenced with immunoSEQ multiplex PCR; TCRdb's copy has only in-frame clones and lacks some. Of roughly 60,000 clones in the sample, 81% were seen once. Germline CDR1 SEHNR, CDR2 FQNEAQ (reference sequence). The CDR3 is made up of 14 amino acids. After thawing and overnight rest, PBMC were stained with GMM-loaded CD1B tetramer, viability dye and anti-CD3 for sorting. The lipid loaded on the CD1B tetramers was C32 glucose monomycolate from Rhodococcus equi. This receptor was taken from an adult woman with latent tuberculosis. The sample was CD1b-GMM tetramer-negative cells sorted from PBMCs. This chain uses TRBV7-9 with TRBJ2-5; TRBD2 is a possible D gene (5 bases). The J call may be mistaken, given a closer DNA end match to TRBJ2-7. The CDR3 region has the DNA TGTGCCAGCAGCCGGGGTGGGAATTCCTACGAGCAGTACTTC. As protein: CASSRGGNSYEQYF.